The T cell receptor beta chain under discussion was sequenced for a study of CD8 T cells in Susac syndrome. Random hexamers served to reverse transcribe roughly 0.45 to 1 ug RNA. Multiplex immunoSEQ PCR targeted 54 Vbeta and 13 Jbeta TCR beta segments. MiXCR, applied by TCRdb to the immunoSEQ multiplex PCR reads, yields one record per CDR3 protein. The table lists about 200,000 distinct CDR3 sequences, 90% to 95% of them singletons. The source of this sequence is a human donor with multiple sclerosis. The sequenced material came from CD4+ T cells from PBMCs.

The DNA of the CDR3 is TGTGCCAGCAGTTTATCGGGGGCACCGGAGACCCAGTACTTC. Translation gives CASSLSGAPETQYF. The chain combines TRBV12-3 or TRBV12-4 with TRBJ2-5; perhaps D is TRBD1 or TRBD2 (6 bases each). V dropped 2 bases and J dropped 5 bases, with 12 bases sitting between them. The CDR3 has 14 amino acids.